The entry below gives a single T cell receptor (beta chain) sequence along with its context. The antigen remains undetermined. This CDR3 is built from 15 residues. CDR1 is MGHRA, CDR2 YSYEKL, per germline. The V and J ends lost 2 bases and 5 bases, in that order; junction bases with no gene match: 8. The entry originates in a study of CD8+ T cells in alopecia areata. Points from the study as a whole: Normal skin's resident alphabeta T cells are sequenced alongside lesional scalp T cells.

Punch biopsies of lesional scalp, plus peripheral blood, were taken from alopecia areata patients. It was cDNA, reverse transcribed from extracted RNA, that served as the sequencing template. Measured with immunoSEQ multiplex PCR; TCRdb has only the in-frame clones, and not every one. This sample has roughly 65,000 clones, with roughly half found just once. This TCR was sampled from a human donor with alopecia areata. The chain links TRBV4-1 to TRBJ1-2; TRBD1 matches 7 bases. The sample consisted of CD8+ T cells sorted from blood, taken at week 0. This CDR3 is CASSQTTGSGYGYTF. The CDR3 DNA sequence: TGCGCCAGCAGCCAAACGACAGGGAGTGGGTATGGCTACACCTTC.